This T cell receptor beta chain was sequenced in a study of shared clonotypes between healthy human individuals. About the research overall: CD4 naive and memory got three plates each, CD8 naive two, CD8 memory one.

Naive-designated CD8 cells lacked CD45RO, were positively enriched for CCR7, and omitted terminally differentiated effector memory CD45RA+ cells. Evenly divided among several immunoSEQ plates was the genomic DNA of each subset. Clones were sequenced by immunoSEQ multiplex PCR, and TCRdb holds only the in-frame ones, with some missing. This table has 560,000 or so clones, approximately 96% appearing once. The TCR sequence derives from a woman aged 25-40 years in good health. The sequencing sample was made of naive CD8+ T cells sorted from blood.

Written as DNA, the CDR3 is TGCGCCAGCAGCCAAGTAGGGGCGGGCTATGGCTACACCTTC. Its translation is CASSQVGAGYGYTF. The V gene is TRBV4-1, the J gene TRBJ1-2, with a weak D call TRBD1 (5 bases). The CDR3 runs to 14 residues. Germline V gene lookup returns CDR1 MGHRA and CDR2 YSYEKL. Trimming took 1 base from V and 4 from J, leaving 10 bases between them.